This T cell receptor (beta chain) appears in the sequencing data of a study of CD8 T cells in ankylosing spondylitis (TCRdb year 2017). With respect to the entire study: To find TCR variants linked to disease, the study profiled T cell receptor beta repertoires in ankylosing spondylitis patients and healthy donors. The whole study cohort included 95 to 130 healthy donors and 25 ankylosing spondylitis patients. Peripheral blood was sampled, and synovial fluid was also collected from ankylosing spondylitis patients. Broad study findings and their caveats: Some of the motif variants had been reported before in the synovial fluid and blood of reactive arthritis patients, a finding that suggests common disease-initiation mechanisms. The disease-linked clones showed a CD8+ phenotype and occurred at relatively low frequencies in peripheral blood. Significant enrichment of the disease-linked clones was reported in matched synovial fluid samples from ankylosing spondylitis patients. Blood from ankylosing spondylitis patients appeared to be characterized by a TCR beta motif made up of about 8 highly homologous amino acid variants.

In the germline V gene, CDR1 corresponds to MDHEN and CDR2 to SYDVKM. V and J are trimmed by 5 bases and 12 bases, and the gene matches miss 17 bases of the junction. The CDR3 holds 17 amino acids from the cysteine to the phenylalanine. Only CDR3 DNA is held: 51 bases, read in frame from base 1. This clonotype appeared many times. The target of this receptor is not known. The input lacks base qualities; no much larger clone sits a single base away. The reads were generated on an Illumina HiSeq 2500. Quantitative 5'-RACE with molecular barcodes was used to prepare TCR beta libraries. The authors' analysis ran thus. Disease-linked TCR variants were identified with a new computational method built on a probabilistic model of VDJ rearrangement. TCRdb reprocessing: public reads trimmed at Q25 with fastp, clones called with MiXCR, in-frame beta chains kept. Each entry merges the rows of one CDR3 protein and shows their most common DNA and genes. TCRdb assigned the V and J calls; the authors' analysis was not used. The sample contains 150,000 to 200,000 distinct CDR3 sequences, over 10% of them found a single time. The ten top clones hold about 11% of the sample.

This clonotype was sampled from a female donor with ankylosing spondylitis or in good health (not recorded which). The chain uses TRBV28 and TRBJ1-6, with TRBD1 matching 9 junction bases. The sequenced sample consisted of blood, either unsorted or a sorted T cell fraction (not recorded which). The CDR3 is CASSANKQGASRVPLHF. The sequence in DNA is TGTGCCAGCAGTGCCAACAAACAGGGGGCGTCAAGGGTACCCCTCCACTTT.